The entry below gives a single T cell receptor (beta chain) sequence along with its context. Time point described: pretreatment peripheral blood. The CDR3 covers 14 residues. Per the germline V gene, CDR1 is SGDLS and CDR2 is YYNGEE. V trimming: 2 bases; J trimming: 9 bases; junction bases outside the gene matches: 10. Produced via immunoSEQ multiplex PCR; TCRdb's table is partial and in-frame only. The table shows fewer than 75,000 clones, with approximately 87% occurring only once. The data originate from a study of PD-L1 blockade in urothelial cancer. Across the whole study: Patients initiated atezolizumab at some point between 2013 and 2015 at 1,200 mg intravenously every 3 weeks. Blood was subjected to analysis at 3 weeks (second dose) and 6 weeks following treatment start.

The sequencing here drew on PBMCs, taken around atezolizumab (anti-PD-L1) treatment. V and J are TRBV9 and TRBJ2-7, with 8 bases that match TRBD1. The sequence derives from a man aged 65-85 years with urothelial cancer. The CDR3 nucleotides are TGTGCCAGCAGCGTCCTCGGGACAGGATCTTTGCAGTACTTC. It yields the protein CASSVLGTGSLQYF.